These T cell receptor beta chains were read from a single sample in a study of cytomegalovirus exposure and HLA in healthy donors. Clones were sequenced by immunoSEQ multiplex PCR, and TCRdb holds only the in-frame ones, with some missing. The sample yields just under 65,000 clones, of which the top ten take up roughly 15%. Sequenced material: PBMCs. The receptors were gathered from a boy aged 10-17 years in good health and CMV-seronegative. The CDR3 runs from the conserved cysteine through the conserved F or W. A D gene is named only where the DNA matches it firmly.

j_gene: TRBJ2-7; d_gene: TRBD1; v_gene: TRBV7-2; CDR3aa: CASSLGTGAYEQYF; CDR3nt: TGTGCCAGCAGCTTAGGGACAGGGGCCTACGAGCAGTACTTC
j_gene: TRBJ1-1; d_gene: .; v_gene: TRBV5-4; CDR3aa: CASSGNTQLNTEAFF; CDR3nt: TGTGCCAGCAGCGGTAATACACAACTGAACACTGAAGCTTTCTTT
j_gene: TRBJ2-7; d_gene: TRBD1; v_gene: TRBV28; CDR3aa: CASSLPRDRAFGQYF; CDR3nt: TGTGCCAGCAGTTTACCCCGGGACAGGGCCTTTGGGCAGTACTTC
j_gene: TRBJ1-4; d_gene: TRBD1; v_gene: TRBV6-5; CDR3aa: CASSYSRDSKEKLFF; CDR3nt: TGTGCCAGCAGTTACTCCCGGGACAGCAAAGAAAAACTGTTTTTT
j_gene: TRBJ1-1; d_gene: TRBD1; v_gene: TRBV5-1; CDR3aa: CASSFGTGKDTEAFF; CDR3nt: TGCGCCAGCAGCTTCGGGACAGGGAAAGACACTGAAGCTTTCTTT
j_gene: TRBJ1-3; d_gene: .; v_gene: TRBV6-5; CDR3aa: CASSYGGRYSGNTIYF; CDR3nt: TGTGCCAGCAGTTACGGCGGCAGATACTCTGGAAACACCATATATTTT
j_gene: TRBJ1-2; d_gene: TRBD1; v_gene: TRBV11-2; CDR3aa: CASSPGTGARNYGYTF; CDR3nt: TGTGCCAGCAGCCCGGGGACAGGAGCCCGAAACTATGGCTACACCTTC
j_gene: TRBJ2-3; d_gene: .; v_gene: TRBV6-1; CDR3aa: CAIATNQRDTQYF; CDR3nt: TGTGCCATAGCGACTAACCAAAGGGATACGCAGTATTTT
j_gene: TRBJ2-5; d_gene: .; v_gene: TRBV7-8; CDR3aa: CASSFGGETQYF; CDR3nt: TGTGCCAGCAGCTTCGGGGGAGAGACCCAGTACTTC
j_gene: TRBJ2-2; d_gene: TRBD2; v_gene: TRBV19; CDR3aa: CASSIVRGANSPGELFF; CDR3nt: TGTGCCAGTAGTATAGTGCGGGGGGCGAATTCACCCGGGGAGCTGTTTTTT
j_gene: TRBJ2-1; d_gene: TRBD2; v_gene: TRBV30; CDR3aa: CAWLADNEQFF; CDR3nt: TGTGCCTGGCTAGCGGACAATGAGCAGTTCTTC
j_gene: TRBJ2-1; d_gene: .; v_gene: TRBV11-1; CDR3aa: CASSYSPGSEQFF; CDR3nt: TGTGCCAGCAGCTACTCCCCGGGGAGTGAGCAGTTCTTC
j_gene: TRBJ1-2; d_gene: .; v_gene: TRBV28; CDR3aa: CAARSGSGSYTF; CDR3nt: TGTGCCGCGCGATCGGGTTCAGGGAGCTACACCTTC
j_gene: TRBJ2-6; d_gene: TRBD1; v_gene: TRBV7-9; CDR3aa: CASSLPTGVPSSGANVLTF; CDR3nt: TGTGCCAGCAGCTTACCAACAGGGGTCCCCTCCTCTGGGGCCAACGTCCTGACTTTC
j_gene: TRBJ2-7; d_gene: TRBD1; v_gene: TRBV6-5; CDR3aa: CASSYSWDSSYEQYF; CDR3nt: TGTGCCAGCAGTTACTCATGGGACAGCTCCTACGAGCAGTACTTC
j_gene: TRBJ2-5; d_gene: .; v_gene: TRBV18; CDR3aa: CASSPAGVAETQYF; CDR3nt: TGTGCCAGCTCACCTGCCGGGGTTGCGGAGACCCAGTACTTC
j_gene: TRBJ1-1; d_gene: .; v_gene: TRBV29-1; CDR3aa: CSLREGSTEAFF; CDR3nt: TGCAGCCTAAGGGAGGGTTCCACTGAAGCTTTCTTT
j_gene: TRBJ2-1; d_gene: .; v_gene: TRBV18; CDR3aa: CASSPRLEDEQFF; CDR3nt: TGTGCCAGCTCACCACGGCTAGAGGATGAGCAGTTCTTC
j_gene: TRBJ1-2; d_gene: TRBD1; v_gene: TRBV30; CDR3aa: CAWSVITQGGYTF; CDR3nt: TGTGCCTGGAGTGTAATCACACAGGGGGGCTACACCTTC
j_gene: TRBJ1-5; d_gene: .; v_gene: TRBV27; CDR3aa: CASSLSNSGSQPQHF; CDR3nt: TGTGCCAGCAGTTTATCGAACTCAGGATCTCAGCCCCAGCATTTT
j_gene: TRBJ1-1; d_gene: .; v_gene: TRBV2; CDR3aa: CASREGTWSTEAFF; CDR3nt: TGTGCCAGCAGGGAGGGTACTTGGAGCACTGAAGCTTTCTTT
j_gene: TRBJ2-7; d_gene: .; v_gene: TRBV6-4; CDR3aa: CASSGTAIEGRQYF; CDR3nt: TGTGCCAGCAGTGGGACAGCCATCGAGGGGAGGCAGTACTTC
j_gene: TRBJ2-5; d_gene: .; v_gene: TRBV27; CDR3aa: CASSPLRTTQETQYF; CDR3nt: TGTGCCAGCAGTCCACTTCGCACTACCCAAGAGACCCAGTACTTC
j_gene: TRBJ1-2; d_gene: TRBD1; v_gene: TRBV19; CDR3aa: CASSMVGQGGEGYTF; CDR3nt: TGTGCCAGTAGTATGGTGGGACAGGGAGGTGAAGGCTACACCTTC
j_gene: TRBJ1-1; d_gene: .; v_gene: TRBV4-1; CDR3aa: CASSQDSVGFLAGAFF; CDR3nt: TGCGCCAGCAGCCAAGATTCGGTCGGATTCTTAGCGGGAGCTTTCTTT
j_gene: TRBJ2-5; d_gene: TRBD2; v_gene: TRBV4-3; CDR3aa: CASSHRLAGGLETQYF; CDR3nt: TGCGCCAGCAGCCACCGACTAGCGGGAGGTCTAGAGACCCAGTACTTC
j_gene: TRBJ1-2; d_gene: .; v_gene: TRBV14; CDR3aa: CASSQTKRGAGVYGYTF; CDR3nt: TGTGCCAGCAGCCAAACGAAGAGGGGTGCGGGGGTATATGGCTACACCTTC
j_gene: TRBJ2-5; d_gene: TRBD2; v_gene: TRBV11-2; CDR3aa: CASSLDRGGQETQYF; CDR3nt: TGTGCCAGCAGCTTAGATCGGGGGGGGCAAGAGACCCAGTACTTC
j_gene: TRBJ1-2; d_gene: .; v_gene: TRBV5-1; CDR3aa: CASSGGPEDRAAGGYTF; CDR3nt: TGCGCCAGCAGCGGGGGACCGGAGGACCGGGCCGCGGGGGGCTACACCTTC
j_gene: TRBJ1-2; d_gene: .; v_gene: TRBV6-6; CDR3aa: CASSYSGLGVNGYTF; CDR3nt: TGTGCCAGCAGTTACTCGGGTCTGGGAGTAAATGGCTACACCTTC
j_gene: TRBJ2-1; d_gene: .; v_gene: TRBV5-1; CDR3aa: CASMYHFVPAGYNEQFF; CDR3nt: TGCGCCAGCATGTACCATTTTGTCCCAGCGGGTTACAATGAGCAGTTCTTC